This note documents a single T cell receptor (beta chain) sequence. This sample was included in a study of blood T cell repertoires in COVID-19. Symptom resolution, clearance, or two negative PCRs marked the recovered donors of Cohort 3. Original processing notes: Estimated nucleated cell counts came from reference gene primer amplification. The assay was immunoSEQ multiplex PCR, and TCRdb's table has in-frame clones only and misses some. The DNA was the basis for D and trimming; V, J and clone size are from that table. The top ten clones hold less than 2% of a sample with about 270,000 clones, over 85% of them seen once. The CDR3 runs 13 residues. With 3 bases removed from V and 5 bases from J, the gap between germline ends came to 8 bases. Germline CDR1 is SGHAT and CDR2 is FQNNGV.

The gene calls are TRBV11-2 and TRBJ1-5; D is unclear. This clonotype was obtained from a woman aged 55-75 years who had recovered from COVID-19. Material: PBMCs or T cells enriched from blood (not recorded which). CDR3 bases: TGTGCCAGCAGCTTGAGCACTCATCAGCCCCAGCATTTT. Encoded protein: CASSLSTHQPQHF.